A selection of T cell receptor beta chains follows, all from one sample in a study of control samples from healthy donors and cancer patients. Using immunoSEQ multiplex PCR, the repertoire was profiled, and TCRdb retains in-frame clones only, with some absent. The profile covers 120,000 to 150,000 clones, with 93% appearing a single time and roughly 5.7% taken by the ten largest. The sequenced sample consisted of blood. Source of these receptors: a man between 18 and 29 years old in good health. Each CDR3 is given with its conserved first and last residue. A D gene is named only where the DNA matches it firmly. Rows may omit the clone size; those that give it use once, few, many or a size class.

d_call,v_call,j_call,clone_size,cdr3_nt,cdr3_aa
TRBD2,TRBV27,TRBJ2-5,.,TGTGCCACCCAGGGCGGGAGAAGAGGCGAGACCCAGTACTTC,CATQGGRRGETQYF
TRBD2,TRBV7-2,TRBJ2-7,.,TGTGCCAGCAGCTTAGCGTGGGGACTATCTTACGAGCAGTACTTC,CASSLAWGLSYEQYF
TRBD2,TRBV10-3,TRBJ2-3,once,TGTGCCACCAGACTAGCGGGAGAGACAGATACGCAGTATTTT,CATRLAGETDTQYF
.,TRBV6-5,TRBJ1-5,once,TGTGCCAGCAGTTTCTCGGACTCCCATCAGCCCCAGCATTTT,CASSFSDSHQPQHF
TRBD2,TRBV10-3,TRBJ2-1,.,TGTGCCATCAGTCGGGCGGGAGGGCCTAGTGAGCAGTTCTTC,CAISRAGGPSEQFF
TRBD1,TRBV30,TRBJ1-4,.,TGTGCCTGGGTCCACCGGGACAGGGGAAGGGATGAAAAACTGTTTTTT,CAWVHRDRGRDEKLFF
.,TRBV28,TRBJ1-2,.,TGTGCCAGCAGTTTCAGGAGGACAACCTTCTATGGCTCACCAGACTATGGCTACACCTTC,CASSFRRTTFYGSPDYGYTF
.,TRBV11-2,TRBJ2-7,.,TGTGCCAGCAGCTTGACCGAGTTCTACGAGCAGTACTTC,CASSLTEFYEQYF
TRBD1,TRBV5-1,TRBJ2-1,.,TGCGCCAGCAGCTTGGCCGTTACAGGGGGGACTGAGCAGTTCTTC,CASSLAVTGGTEQFF
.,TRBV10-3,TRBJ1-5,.,TGTGCCATCAGTGAGACAGAAATACAGCCCCAGCATTTT,CAISETEIQPQHF
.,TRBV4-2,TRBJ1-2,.,TGTGCCAGCAGCCAAGGGGGTTTTGGCTATGGCTACACCTTC,CASSQGGFGYGYTF
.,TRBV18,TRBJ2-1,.,TGTGCCAGCTCACCTACAGGGCAGGCCTACAATGAGCAGTTCTTC,CASSPTGQAYNEQFF
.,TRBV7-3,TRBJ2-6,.,TGTGCCAGCAGCCCGGAGGGCCTTGGGGCCAACGTCCTGACTTTC,CASSPEGLGANVLTF
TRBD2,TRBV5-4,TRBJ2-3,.,TGTGCCAGCAGCACTTTCTCGGGCGGGGGGCAGCTCACAGATACGCAGTATTTT,CASSTFSGGGQLTDTQYF
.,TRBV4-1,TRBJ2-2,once,TGCGCCAGCAGCCAAGAGCACGGGGGCTCGAACACCGGGGAGCTGTTTTTT,CASSQEHGGSNTGELFF
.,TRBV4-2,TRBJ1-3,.,TGTGCCAGCAGCCCCGTCCCGCGACAGGTGGGAAACACCATATATTTT,CASSPVPRQVGNTIYF
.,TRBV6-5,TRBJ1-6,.,TGTGCCAGCAGTATAGTGACATATTCGGGTTCACCCCTCCACTTT,CASSIVTYSGSPLHF
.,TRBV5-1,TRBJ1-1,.,TGCGCCAGCACGGGGACAACCCAGAACACTGAAGCTTTCTTT,CASTGTTQNTEAFF
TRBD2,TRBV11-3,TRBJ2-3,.,TGTGCCAGCAGCTCCGGACTAGCGGGCCCGCCGACAGATACGCAGTATTTT,CASSSGLAGPPTDTQYF
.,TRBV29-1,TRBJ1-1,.,TGCAGCGATATACTGGGCAGCGCTGAAGCTTTCTTT,CSDILGSAEAFF
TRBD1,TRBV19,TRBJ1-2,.,TGTGCCAGTAGCTCCGCGAAGGGGGCCGACGGCTACACCTTC,CASSSAKGADGYTF
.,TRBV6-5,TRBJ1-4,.,TGTGCCAGCCTTGAACGGGGCAGACGCGGTGAAAAACTGTTTTTT,CASLERGRRGEKLFF
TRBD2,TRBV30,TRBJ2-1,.,TGTGCCTGGAGTGAAGCCGCGGGAGGGCCCAATGAGCAGTTCTTC,CAWSEAAGGPNEQFF
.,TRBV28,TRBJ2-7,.,TGTGCCGTCACCAGTAGCATCACCTACGAGCAGTACTTC,CAVTSSITYEQYF
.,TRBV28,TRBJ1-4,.,TGTGCCAGCAGTTTTTCACCTGCTTGGGGAACTAATGAAAAACTGTTTTTT,CASSFSPAWGTNEKLFF
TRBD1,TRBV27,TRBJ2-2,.,TGTGCCAGCACCTTAGCAAGGACAGGGGCCGGGGAGCTGTTTTTT,CASTLARTGAGELFF
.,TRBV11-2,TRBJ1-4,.,TGTGCCAGCAGCTTAGGACAGACAAACCGGGAAAAACTGTTTTTT,CASSLGQTNREKLFF
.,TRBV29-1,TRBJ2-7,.,TGCAGCGTTGAAGGCGGGGACTCTCACCCGAGTTACGAGCAGTACTTC,CSVEGGDSHPSYEQYF
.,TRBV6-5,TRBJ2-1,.,TGTGCCAGCAGTTACTCGGAAGGGGGGGATGAGCAGTTCTTC,CASSYSEGGDEQFF
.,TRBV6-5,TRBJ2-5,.,TGTGCCAGCAGTTACCGGGGGGCCCTTTTTGAGACCCAGTACTTC,CASSYRGALFETQYF
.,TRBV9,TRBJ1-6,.,TGTGCCAGCAGCGTAGCCCCGGGCGGCAGCGATTCACCCCTCCACTTT,CASSVAPGGSDSPLHF